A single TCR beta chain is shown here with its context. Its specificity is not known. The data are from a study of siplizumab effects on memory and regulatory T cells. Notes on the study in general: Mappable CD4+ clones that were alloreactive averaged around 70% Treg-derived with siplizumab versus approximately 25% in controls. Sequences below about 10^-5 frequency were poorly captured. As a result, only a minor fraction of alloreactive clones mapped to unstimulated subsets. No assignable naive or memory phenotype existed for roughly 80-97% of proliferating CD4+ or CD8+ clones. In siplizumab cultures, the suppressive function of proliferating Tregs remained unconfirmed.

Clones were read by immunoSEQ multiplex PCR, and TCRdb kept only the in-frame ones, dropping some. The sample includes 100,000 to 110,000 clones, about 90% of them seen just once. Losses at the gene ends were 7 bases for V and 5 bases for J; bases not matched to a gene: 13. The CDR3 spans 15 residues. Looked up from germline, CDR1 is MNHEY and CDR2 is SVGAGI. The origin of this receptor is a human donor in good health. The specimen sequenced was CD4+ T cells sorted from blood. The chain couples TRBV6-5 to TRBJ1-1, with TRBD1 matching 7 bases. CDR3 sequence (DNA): TGTGCCAGCACTATTGCCGGGACAGTGGTTACTGAAGCTTTCTTT. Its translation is CASTIAGTVVTEAFF.